Given below is one T cell receptor (beta chain) in context. Its antigen remains unidentified. These data are taken from a study of OX40 agonist ivuxolimab in advanced cancers. Study details: Recorded diagnoses for dose-escalation patients were hepatocellular carcinoma, melanoma, renal cell or head and neck cancer. General study results and limits: Low normalized T-cell clonal expansion was additionally recorded for some nonresponders. CD4+ and CD8+ blood T cells expanded clonally by week 6 at 0.1 to 3.0 mg/kg. Relatively little clonal expansion, among the lowest observed, appeared in partial responders at 0.1-3.0 mg/kg.

The CDR3 sequence is 18 residues long. Trimming at V came to 7 bases and at J to 0 bases, leaving 9 bases not matched to a gene. CDR1 is SNHLY, CDR2 FYNNEI, per germline. TCRdb's table, derived via immunoSEQ multiplex PCR, lists solely in-frame clones and lacks some. The data hold tens of thousands of clones, with 80% to 90% observed a single time. This TCR came from an adult with an advanced solid tumor such as melanoma, head and neck, liver or kidney cancer. The rearrangement joins TRBV2 to TRBJ2-3; 14 positions match TRBD2. The sample in question was CD4+ or CD8+ T cells sorted from blood, obtained in a trial of the OX40 agonist ivuxolimab. The CDR3 is CASTWTSGGSASTDTQYF. In nucleotides, the CDR3 is TGTGCCAGCACTTGGACTAGCGGGGGGTCAGCGAGCACAGATACGCAGTATTTT.